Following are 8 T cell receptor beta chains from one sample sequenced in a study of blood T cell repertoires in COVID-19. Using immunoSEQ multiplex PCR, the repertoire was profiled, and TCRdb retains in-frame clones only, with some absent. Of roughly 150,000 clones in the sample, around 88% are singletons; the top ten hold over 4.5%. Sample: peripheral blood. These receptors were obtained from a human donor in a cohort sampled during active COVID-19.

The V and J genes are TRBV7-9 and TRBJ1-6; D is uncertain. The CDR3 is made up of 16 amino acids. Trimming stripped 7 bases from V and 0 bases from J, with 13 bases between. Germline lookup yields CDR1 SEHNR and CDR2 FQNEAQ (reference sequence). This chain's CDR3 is CASKNGQSSYNSPLHF. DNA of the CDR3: TGTGCCAGCAAAAATGGGCAGAGCTCCTATAATTCACCCCTCCACTTT.

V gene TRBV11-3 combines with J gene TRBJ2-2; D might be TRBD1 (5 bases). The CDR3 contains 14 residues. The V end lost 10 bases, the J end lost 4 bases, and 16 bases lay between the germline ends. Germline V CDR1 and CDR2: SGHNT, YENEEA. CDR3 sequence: CATRDGRVTGELFF. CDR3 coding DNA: TGTGCCACCCGAGACGGCAGGGTCACCGGGGAGCTGTTTTTT.

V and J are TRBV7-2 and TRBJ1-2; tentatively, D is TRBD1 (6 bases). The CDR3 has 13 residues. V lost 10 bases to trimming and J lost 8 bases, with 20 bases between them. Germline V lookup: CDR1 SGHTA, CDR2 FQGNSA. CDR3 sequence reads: CAIDRNLSGGYTF. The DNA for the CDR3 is TGTGCCATAGACAGGAACCTTTCGGGGGGCTACACCTTC. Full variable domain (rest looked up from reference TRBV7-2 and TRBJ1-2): GAGVSQSPSNKVTEKGKDVELRCDPISGHTALYWYRQSLGQGLEFLIYFQGNSAPDKSGLPSDRFSAERTGGSVSTLTIQRTQQEDSAVYLCAIDRNLSGGYTFGSGTRLTVV.

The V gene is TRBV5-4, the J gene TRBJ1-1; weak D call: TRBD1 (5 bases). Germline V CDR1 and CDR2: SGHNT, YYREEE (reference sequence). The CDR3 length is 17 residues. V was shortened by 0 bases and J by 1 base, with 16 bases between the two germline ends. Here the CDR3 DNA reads TGTGCCAGCAGCTTGGAGGTGAGGAGGGGTACGAACACTGAAGCTTTCTTT. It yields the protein CASSLEVRRGTNTEAFF.

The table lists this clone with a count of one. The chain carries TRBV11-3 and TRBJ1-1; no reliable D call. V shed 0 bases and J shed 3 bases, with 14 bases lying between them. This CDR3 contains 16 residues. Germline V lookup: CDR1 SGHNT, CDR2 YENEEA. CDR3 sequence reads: CASSLDSPGLDTEAFF. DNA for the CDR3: TGTGCCAGCAGCTTAGATTCGCCAGGTCTGGACACTGAAGCTTTCTTT.

CDR3 sequence (DNA): TGTGCCAGCAGCTCCCCTAGCGGGGGGGTCACAGATACGCAGTATTTT. Translating gives CASSSPSGGVTDTQYF. The rearrangement joins TRBV7-4 to TRBJ2-3; 12 bases match TRBD2. CDR1 is SGHVT, CDR2 SQSDAQ, per germline. V lost 4 bases, J lost 2 bases, and 4 bases stayed unmatched. The CDR3 spans 16 residues. Filled out from reference TRBV7-4 and TRBJ2-3, the complete variable domain reads GAGVSQSPRYKVAKRGRDVALRCDSISGHVTLYWYRQTLGQGSEVLTYSQSDAQRDKSGRPSGRFSAERPERSVSTLKIQRTEQGDSAVYLCASSSPSGGVTDTQYFGPGTRLTVL.

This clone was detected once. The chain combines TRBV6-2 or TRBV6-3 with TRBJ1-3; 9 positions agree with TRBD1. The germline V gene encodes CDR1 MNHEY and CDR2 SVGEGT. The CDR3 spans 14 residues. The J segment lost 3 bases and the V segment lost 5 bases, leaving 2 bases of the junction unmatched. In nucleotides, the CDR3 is TGTGCCAGCAGTCGGACAGGGGATGGAAACACCATATATTTT. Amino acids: CASSRTGDGNTIYF.

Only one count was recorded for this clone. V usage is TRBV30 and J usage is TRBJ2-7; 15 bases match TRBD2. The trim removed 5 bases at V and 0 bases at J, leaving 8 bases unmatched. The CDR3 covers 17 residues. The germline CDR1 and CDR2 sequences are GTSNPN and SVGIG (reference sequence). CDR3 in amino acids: CAWGGLAGGGSSYEQYF. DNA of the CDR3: TGTGCCTGGGGGGGACTAGCGGGAGGAGGGAGCTCCTACGAGCAGTACTTC.